Detailed here is one TCR beta chain. Donors showed nominal health when sampled, although they likely had unrecorded immune exposures. These data originate in a study of cytomegalovirus exposure and HLA in healthy donors. This PCR relied on a set of 60 Vbeta primers and 13 Jbeta primers. Only in-frame clones appear in the TCRdb table, and some are missing; sequencing was by immunoSEQ multiplex PCR. The sample records under 150,000 clones, approximately 68% being singletons. The CDR3 consists of 13 residues. CDR1 and CDR2 (germline): MNHEY, SVGAGI. With 0 bases removed from V and 3 bases from J, the gap between germline ends came to 6 bases.

This receptor was obtained from a man aged 25 to 40 in good health and CMV-seropositive. The sample taken for sequencing was PBMCs. The chain links TRBV6-5 to TRBJ2-7; D is unclear. CDR3 in amino acids: CASSYSGIYEQYF. CDR3 nucleotide sequence: TGTGCCAGCAGTTACTCGGGCATCTACGAGCAGTACTTC.